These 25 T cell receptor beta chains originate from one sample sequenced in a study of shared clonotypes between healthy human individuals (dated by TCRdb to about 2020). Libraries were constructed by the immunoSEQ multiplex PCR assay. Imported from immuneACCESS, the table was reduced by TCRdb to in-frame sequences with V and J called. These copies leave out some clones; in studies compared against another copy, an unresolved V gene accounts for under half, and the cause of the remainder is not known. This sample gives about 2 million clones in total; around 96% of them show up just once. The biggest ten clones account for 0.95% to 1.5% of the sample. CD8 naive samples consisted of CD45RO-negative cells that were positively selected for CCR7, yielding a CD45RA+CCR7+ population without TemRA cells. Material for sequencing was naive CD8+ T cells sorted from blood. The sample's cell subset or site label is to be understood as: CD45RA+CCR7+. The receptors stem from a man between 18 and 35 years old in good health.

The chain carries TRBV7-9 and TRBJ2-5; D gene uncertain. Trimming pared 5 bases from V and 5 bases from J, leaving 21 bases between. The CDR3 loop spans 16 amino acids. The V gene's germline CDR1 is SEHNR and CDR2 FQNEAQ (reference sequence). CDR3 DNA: TGTGCCAGCAGCCATAGGGTGGGTCGAGGAGACGAGACCCAGTACTTC. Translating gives CASSHRVGRGDETQYF.

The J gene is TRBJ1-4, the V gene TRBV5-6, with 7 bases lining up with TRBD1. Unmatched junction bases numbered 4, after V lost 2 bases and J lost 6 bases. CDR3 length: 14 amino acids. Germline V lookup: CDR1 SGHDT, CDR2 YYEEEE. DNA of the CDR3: TGTGCCAGCAGCTTCGGGACAGCCTATGAAAAACTGTTTTTT. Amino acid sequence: CASSFGTAYEKLFF.

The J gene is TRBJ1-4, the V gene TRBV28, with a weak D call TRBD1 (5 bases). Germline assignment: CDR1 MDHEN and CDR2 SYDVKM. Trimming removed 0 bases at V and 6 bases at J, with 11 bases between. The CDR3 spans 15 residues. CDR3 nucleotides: TGTGCCAGCAGTTTATGGAGGGGCGGGGATGAAAAACTGTTTTTT. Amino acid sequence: CASSLWRGGDEKLFF.

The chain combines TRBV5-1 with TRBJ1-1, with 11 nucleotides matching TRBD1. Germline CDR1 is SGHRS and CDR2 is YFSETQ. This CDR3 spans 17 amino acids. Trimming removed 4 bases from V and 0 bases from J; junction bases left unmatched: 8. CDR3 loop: CASSDGTGGSMNTEAFF. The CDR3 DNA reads TGCGCCAGCAGCGATGGGACAGGGGGATCCATGAACACTGAAGCTTTCTTT.

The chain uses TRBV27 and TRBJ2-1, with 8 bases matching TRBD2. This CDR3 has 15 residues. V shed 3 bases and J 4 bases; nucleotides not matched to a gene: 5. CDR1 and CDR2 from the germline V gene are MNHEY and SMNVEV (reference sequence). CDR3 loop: CASSLLLAAYNEQFF. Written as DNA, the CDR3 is TGTGCCAGCAGTTTGCTACTAGCGGCTTACAATGAGCAGTTCTTC.

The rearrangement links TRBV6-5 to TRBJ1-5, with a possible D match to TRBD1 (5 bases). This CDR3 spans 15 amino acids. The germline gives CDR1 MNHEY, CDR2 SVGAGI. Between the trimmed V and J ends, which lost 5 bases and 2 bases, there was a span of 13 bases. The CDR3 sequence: CASSTQGGGNQPQHF. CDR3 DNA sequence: TGTGCCAGCAGTACCCAGGGAGGGGGCAATCAGCCCCAGCATTTT.

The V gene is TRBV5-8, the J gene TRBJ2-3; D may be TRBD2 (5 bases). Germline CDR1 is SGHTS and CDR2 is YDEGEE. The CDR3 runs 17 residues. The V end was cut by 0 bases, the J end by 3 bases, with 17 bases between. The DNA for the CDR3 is TGTGCCAGCAGCTTGGCGTTATCCGGGATGGGGACAGATACGCAGTATTTT. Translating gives CASSLALSGMGTDTQYF.

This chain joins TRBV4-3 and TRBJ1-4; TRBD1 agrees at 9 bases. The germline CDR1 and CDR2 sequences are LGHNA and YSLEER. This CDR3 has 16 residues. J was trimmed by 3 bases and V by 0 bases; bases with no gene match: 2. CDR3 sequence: CASSQEWTGANEKLFF. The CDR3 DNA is TGCGCCAGCAGCCAAGAGTGGACAGGGGCTAATGAAAAACTGTTTTTT.

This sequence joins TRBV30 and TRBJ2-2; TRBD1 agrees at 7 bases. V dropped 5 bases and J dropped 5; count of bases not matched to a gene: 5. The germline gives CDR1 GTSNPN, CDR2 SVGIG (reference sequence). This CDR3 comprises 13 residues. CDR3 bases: TGTGCCTGGTTGAGACAGGGTACCGGGGAGCTGTTTTTT. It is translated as CAWLRQGTGELFF.

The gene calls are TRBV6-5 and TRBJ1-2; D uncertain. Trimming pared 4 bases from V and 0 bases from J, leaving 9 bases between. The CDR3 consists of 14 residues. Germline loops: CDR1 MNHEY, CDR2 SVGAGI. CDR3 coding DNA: TGTGCCAGCAGTTTCCGAGGGCCTAACTATGGCTACACCTTC. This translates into CASSFRGPNYGYTF.

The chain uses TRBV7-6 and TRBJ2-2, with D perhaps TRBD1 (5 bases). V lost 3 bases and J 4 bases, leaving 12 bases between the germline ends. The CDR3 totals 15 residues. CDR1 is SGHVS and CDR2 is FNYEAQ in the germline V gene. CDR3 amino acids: CASSFGTDSTGELFF. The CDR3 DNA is TGTGCCAGCAGCTTTGGCACAGACAGCACCGGGGAGCTGTTTTTT.

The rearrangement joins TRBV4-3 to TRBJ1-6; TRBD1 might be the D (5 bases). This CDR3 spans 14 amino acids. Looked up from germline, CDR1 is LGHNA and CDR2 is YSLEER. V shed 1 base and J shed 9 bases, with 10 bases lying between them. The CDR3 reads CASSQVIGTSPLHF. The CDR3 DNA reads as TGCGCCAGCAGCCAAGTTATTGGGACTTCACCCCTCCACTTT.

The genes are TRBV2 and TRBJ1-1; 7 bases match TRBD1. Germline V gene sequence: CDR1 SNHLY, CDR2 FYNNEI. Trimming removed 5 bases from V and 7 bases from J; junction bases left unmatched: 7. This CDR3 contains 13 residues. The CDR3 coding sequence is TGTGCCAGCAGTTCCGGGACAGCGATTGAAGCTTTCTTT. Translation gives CASSSGTAIEAFF.

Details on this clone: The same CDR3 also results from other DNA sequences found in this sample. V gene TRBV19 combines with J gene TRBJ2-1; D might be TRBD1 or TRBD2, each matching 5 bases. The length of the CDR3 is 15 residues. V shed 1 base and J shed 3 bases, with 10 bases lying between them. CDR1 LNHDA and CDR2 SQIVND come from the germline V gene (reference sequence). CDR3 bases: TGTGCCAGTAGTATAGGGGGGTCTGGCTACAATGAGCAGTTCTTC. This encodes CASSIGGSGYNEQFF.

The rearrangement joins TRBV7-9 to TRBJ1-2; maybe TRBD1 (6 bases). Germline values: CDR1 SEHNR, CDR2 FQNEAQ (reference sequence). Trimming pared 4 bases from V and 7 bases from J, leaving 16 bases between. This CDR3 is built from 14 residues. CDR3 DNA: TGTGCCAGCAGCTATTCAGGGACACTCCCTGGCTACACCTTC. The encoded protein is CASSYSGTLPGYTF.

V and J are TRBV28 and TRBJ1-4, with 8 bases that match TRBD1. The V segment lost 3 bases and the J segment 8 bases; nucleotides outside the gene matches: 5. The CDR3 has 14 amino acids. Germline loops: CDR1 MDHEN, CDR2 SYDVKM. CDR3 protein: CASSFQGAGEKLFF. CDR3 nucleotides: TGTGCCAGCAGTTTCCAGGGGGCGGGAGAAAAACTGTTTTTT.

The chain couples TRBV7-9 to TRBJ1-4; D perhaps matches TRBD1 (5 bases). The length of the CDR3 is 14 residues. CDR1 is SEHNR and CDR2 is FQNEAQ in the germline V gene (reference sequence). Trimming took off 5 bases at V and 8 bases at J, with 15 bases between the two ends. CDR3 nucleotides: TGTGCCAGCAGCCCGGGGGGAACGGACGAAAAACTGTTTTTT. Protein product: CASSPGGTDEKLFF. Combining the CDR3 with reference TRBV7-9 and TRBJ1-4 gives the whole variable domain DTGVSQNPRHKITKRGQNVTFRCDPISEHNRLYWYRQTLGQGPEFLTYFQNEAQLEKSRLLSDRFSAERPKGSFSTLEIQRTEQGDSAMYLCASSPGGTDEKLFFGSGTQLSVL.

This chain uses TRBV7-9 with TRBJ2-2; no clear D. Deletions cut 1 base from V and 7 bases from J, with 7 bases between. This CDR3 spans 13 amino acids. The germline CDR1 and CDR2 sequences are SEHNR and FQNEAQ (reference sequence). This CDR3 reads CASSLGPRGELFF. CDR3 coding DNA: TGTGCCAGCAGCTTAGGTCCCCGCGGGGAGCTGTTTTTT.

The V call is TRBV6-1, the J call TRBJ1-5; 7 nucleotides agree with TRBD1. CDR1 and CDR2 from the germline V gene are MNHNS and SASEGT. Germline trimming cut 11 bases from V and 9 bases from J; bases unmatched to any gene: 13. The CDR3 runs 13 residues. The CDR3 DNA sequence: TGTGCCGCGGGTGACAGGGCTTTGTGGCCCCAGCATTTT. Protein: CAAGDRALWPQHF.

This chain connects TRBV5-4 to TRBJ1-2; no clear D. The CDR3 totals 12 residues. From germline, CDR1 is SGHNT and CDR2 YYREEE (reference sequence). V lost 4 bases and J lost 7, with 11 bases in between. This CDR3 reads CASSAMAPGYTF. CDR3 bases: TGTGCCAGCAGCGCTATGGCCCCTGGCTACACCTTC.

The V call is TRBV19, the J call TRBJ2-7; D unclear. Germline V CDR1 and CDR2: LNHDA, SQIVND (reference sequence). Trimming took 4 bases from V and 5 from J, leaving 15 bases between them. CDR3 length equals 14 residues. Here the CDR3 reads CASSSLLTLHEQYF. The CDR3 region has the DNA TGTGCCAGTAGTAGCCTTCTAACCCTCCACGAGCAGTACTTC.

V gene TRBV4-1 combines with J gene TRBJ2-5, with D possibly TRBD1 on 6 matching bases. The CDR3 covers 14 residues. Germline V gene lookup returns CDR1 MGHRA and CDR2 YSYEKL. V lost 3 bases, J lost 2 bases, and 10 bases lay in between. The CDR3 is CASSHLGQQETQYF. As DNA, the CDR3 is TGCGCCAGCAGCCACCTTGGACAGCAAGAGACCCAGTACTTC.

CDR3 nucleotide sequence: TGTGCCAGCAGTTGGGGTCTTCCAGGGACAGGGGGAACCAAAAACATTCAGTACTTC. It is translated as CASSWGLPGTGGTKNIQYF. The chain combines TRBV27 with TRBJ2-4, with 11 bases identical to TRBD1. Germline V gene sequence: CDR1 MNHEY, CDR2 SMNVEV (reference sequence). V dropped 4 bases and J dropped 2; count of bases not matched to a gene: 13. CDR3 length: 19 residues.

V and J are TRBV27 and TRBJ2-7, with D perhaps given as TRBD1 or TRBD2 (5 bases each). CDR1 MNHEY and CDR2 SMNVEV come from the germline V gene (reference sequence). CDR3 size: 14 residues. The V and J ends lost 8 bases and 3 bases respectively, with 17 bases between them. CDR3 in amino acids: CASSHHGADYEQYF. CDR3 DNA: TGTGCCAGCTCCCACCACGGGGCCGACTACGAGCAGTACTTC.

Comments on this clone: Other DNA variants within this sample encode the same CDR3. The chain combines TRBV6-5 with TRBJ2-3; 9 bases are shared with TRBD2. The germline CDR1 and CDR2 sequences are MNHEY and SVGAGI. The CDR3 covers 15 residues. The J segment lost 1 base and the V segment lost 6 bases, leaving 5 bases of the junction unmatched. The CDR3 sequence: CASRHIAGGTDTQYF. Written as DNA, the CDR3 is TGTGCCAGCAGACACATAGCGGGAGGCACAGATACGCAGTATTTT.